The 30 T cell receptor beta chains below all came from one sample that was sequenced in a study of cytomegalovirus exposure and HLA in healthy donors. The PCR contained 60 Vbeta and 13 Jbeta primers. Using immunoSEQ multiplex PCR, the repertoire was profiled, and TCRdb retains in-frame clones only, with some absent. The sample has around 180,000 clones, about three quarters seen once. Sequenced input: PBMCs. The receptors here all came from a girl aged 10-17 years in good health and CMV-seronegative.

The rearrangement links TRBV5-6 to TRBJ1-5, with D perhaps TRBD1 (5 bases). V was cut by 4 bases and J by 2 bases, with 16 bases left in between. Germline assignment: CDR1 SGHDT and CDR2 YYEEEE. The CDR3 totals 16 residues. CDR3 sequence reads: CASSPGRGDRNQPQHF. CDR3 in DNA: TGTGCCAGCAGCCCTGGGCGGGGGGACCGCAATCAGCCCCAGCATTTT.

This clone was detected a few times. In DNA form, the CDR3 reads TGCGCCAGCAGCTTGTCGCAGAAAGAGACCCAGTACTTC. Protein: CASSLSQKETQYF. This sequence joins TRBV5-1 and TRBJ2-5; unclear D gene. Germline assignment: CDR1 SGHRS and CDR2 YFSETQ. Trimming shortened V by 1 base and J by 3 bases, and 7 bases separated the two germline ends. This CDR3 region has 13 residues.

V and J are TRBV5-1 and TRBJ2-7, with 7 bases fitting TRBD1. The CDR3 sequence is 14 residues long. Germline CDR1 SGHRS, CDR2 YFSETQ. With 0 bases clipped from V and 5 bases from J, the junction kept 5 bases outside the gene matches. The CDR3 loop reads CASSLEGAHNEQYF. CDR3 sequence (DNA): TGCGCCAGCAGCTTGGAGGGGGCGCATAACGAGCAGTACTTC.

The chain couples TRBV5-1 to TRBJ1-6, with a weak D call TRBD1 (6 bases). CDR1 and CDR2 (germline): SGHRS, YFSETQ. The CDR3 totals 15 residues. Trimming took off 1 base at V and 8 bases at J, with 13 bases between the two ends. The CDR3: CASSLQGRDYSPLHF. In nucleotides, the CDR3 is TGCGCCAGCAGCTTGCAGGGGCGAGATTATTCACCCCTCCACTTT.

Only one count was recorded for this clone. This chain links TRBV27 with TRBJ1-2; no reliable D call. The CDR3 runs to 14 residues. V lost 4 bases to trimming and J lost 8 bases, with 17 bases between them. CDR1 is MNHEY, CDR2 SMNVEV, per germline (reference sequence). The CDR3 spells CASSSAGRTTGYTF. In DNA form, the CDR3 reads TGTGCCAGCAGTTCGGCGGGGAGGACGACAGGCTACACCTTC.

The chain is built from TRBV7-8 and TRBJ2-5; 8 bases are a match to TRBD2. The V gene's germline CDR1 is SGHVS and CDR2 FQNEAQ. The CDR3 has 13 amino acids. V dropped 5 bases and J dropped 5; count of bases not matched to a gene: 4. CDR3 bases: TGTGCCAGCAGCCCCAGCGGGGGTGAGACCCAGTACTTC. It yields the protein CASSPSGGETQYF.

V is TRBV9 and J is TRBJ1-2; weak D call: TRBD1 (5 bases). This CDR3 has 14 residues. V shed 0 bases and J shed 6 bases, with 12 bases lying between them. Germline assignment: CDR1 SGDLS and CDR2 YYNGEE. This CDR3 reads CASSVGTRLDGYTF. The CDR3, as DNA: TGTGCCAGCAGCGTAGGGACACGGTTGGATGGCTACACCTTC.

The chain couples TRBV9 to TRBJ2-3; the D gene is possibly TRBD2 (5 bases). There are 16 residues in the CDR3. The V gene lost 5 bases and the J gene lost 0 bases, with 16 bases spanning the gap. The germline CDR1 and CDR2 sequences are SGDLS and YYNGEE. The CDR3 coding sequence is TGTGCCAGCAGACCCTTCGGCGGGTCTAGCACAGATACGCAGTATTTT. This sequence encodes CASRPFGGSSTDTQYF.

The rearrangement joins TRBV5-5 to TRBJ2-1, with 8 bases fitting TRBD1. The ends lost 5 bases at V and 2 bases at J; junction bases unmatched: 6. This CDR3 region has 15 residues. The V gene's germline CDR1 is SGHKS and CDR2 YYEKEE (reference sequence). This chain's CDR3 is CASRPGQGPYNEQFF. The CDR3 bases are TGTGCCAGCAGACCTGGACAGGGACCCTACAATGAGCAGTTCTTC.

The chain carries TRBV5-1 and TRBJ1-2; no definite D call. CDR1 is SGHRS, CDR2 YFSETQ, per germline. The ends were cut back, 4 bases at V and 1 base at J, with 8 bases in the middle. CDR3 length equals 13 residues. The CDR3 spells CASSGVSNYGYTF. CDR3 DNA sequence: TGCGCCAGCAGCGGTGTGAGTAACTATGGCTACACCTTC.

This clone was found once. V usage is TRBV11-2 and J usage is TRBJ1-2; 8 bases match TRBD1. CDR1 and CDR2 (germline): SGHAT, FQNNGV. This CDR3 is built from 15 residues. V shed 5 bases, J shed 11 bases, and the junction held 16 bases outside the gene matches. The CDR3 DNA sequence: TGTGCCAGCAGCCCGAGCCGGGACAGGCAAAAAGAATACACCTTC. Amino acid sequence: CASSPSRDRQKEYTF.

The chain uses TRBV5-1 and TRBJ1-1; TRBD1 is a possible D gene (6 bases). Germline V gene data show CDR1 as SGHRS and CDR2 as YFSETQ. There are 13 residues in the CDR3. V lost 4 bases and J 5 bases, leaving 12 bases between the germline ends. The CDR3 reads CASSVTGRTEAFF. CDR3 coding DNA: TGCGCCAGCAGCGTAACAGGGAGAACTGAAGCTTTCTTT. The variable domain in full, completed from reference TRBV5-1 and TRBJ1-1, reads KAGVTQTPRYLIKTRGQQVTLSCSPISGHRSVSWYQQTPGQGLQFLFEYFSETQRNKGNFPGRFSGRQFSNSRSEMNVSTLELGDSALYLCASSVTGRTEAFFGQGTRLTVV.

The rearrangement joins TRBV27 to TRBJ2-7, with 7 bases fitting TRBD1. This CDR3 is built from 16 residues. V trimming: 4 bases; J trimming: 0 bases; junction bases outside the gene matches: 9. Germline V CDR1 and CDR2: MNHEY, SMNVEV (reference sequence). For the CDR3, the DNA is TGTGCCAGCAGTTCAATGACAGGGCCTAGCTCCTACGAGCAGTACTTC. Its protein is CASSSMTGPSSYEQYF.

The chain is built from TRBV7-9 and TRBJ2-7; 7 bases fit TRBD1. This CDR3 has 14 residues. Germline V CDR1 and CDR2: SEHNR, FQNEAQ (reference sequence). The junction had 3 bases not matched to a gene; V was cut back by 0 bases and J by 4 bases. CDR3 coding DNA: TGTGCCAGCAGCTTAGCAGGGGGCGGGTACGAGCAGTACTTC. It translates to CASSLAGGGYEQYF.

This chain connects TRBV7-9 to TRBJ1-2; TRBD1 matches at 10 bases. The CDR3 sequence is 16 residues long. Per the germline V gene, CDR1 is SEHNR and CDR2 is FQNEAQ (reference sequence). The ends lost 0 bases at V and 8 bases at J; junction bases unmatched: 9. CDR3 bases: TGTGCCAGCAGCTTAGCGCTGGGACAGGGGCCTTGGGGCTACACCTTC. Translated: CASSLALGQGPWGYTF.

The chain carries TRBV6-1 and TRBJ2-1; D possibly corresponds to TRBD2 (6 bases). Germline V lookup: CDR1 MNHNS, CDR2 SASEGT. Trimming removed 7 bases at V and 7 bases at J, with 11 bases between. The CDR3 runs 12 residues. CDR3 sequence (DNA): TGTGCCAGCACGCGTGGGGGGAATGAGCAGTTCTTC. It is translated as CASTRGGNEQFF.

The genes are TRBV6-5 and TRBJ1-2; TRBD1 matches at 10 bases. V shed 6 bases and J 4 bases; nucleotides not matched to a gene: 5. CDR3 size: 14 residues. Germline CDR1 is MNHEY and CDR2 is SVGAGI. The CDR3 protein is CASSGTGVTYGYTF. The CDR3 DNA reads TGTGCCAGCAGCGGGACAGGGGTGACCTATGGCTACACCTTC.

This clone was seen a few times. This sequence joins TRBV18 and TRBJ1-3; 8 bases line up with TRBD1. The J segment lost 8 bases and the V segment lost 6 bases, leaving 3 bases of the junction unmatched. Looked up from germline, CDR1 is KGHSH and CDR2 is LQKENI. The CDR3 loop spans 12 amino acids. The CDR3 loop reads CASSPDRDTIYF. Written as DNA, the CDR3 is TGTGCCAGCTCCCCGGACAGGGACACCATATATTTT.

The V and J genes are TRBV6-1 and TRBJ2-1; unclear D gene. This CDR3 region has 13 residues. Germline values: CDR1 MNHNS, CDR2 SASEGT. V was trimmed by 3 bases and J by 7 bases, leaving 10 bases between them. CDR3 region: CASSEGRRNEQFF. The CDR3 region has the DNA TGTGCCAGCAGTGAGGGCAGACGAAATGAGCAGTTCTTC.

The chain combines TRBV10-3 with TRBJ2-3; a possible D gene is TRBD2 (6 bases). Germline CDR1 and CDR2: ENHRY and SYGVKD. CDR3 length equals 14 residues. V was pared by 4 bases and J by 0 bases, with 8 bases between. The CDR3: CAISAGTSTDTQYF. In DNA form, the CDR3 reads TGTGCCATCAGTGCGGGGACTAGCACAGATACGCAGTATTTT.

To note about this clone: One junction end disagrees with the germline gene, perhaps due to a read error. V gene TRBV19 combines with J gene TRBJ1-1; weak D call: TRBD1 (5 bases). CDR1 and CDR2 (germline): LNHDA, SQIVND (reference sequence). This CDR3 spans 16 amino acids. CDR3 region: CASIHPGGVRNAEAFF. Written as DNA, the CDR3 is TGTGCCAGTATTCACCCGGGGGGGGTCCGGAACGCTGAAGCTTTCTTT.

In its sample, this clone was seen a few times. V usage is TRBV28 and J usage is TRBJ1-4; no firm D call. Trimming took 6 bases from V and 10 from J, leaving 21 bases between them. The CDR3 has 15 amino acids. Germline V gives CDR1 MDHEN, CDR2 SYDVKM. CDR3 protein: CASSSYDTPGVKLFF. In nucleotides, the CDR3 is TGTGCCAGCAGCTCCTACGACACCCCTGGTGTAAAACTGTTTTTT.

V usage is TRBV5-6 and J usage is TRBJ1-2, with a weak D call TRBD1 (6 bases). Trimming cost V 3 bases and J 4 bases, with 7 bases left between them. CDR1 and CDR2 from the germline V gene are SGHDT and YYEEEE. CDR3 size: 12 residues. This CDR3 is CASSSTGYGYTF. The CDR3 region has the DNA TGTGCCAGCAGCTCGACAGGCTATGGCTACACCTTC.

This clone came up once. The CDR3 loop reads CASSESMPGGEQYF. The CDR3 DNA sequence: TGTGCCAGCAGTGAAAGCATGCCCGGGGGGGAGCAGTACTTC. The chain combines TRBV2 with TRBJ2-7, with 7 bases aligning to TRBD2. Looked up from germline, CDR1 is SNHLY and CDR2 is FYNNEI. The V gene end was trimmed by 2 bases and the J gene end by 7 bases; junction bases not matched to a gene: 8. The CDR3 runs to 14 residues.

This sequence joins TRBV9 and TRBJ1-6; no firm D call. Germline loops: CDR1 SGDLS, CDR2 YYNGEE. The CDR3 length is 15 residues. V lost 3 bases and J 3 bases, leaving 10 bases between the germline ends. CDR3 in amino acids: CASSELGGYNSPLHF. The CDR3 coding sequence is TGTGCCAGCAGCGAACTCGGAGGCTATAATTCACCCCTCCACTTT.

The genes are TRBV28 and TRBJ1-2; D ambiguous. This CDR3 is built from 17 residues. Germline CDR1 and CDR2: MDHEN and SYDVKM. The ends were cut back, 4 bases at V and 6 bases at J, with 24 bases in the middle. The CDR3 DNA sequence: TGTGCCAGCAGTTCATTCCGTCGGGTAGACCCGACGGATGGCTACACCTTC. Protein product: CASSSFRRVDPTDGYTF.

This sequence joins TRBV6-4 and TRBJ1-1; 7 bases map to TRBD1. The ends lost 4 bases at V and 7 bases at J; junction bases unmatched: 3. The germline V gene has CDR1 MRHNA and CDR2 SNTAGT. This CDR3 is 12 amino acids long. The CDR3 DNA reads TGTGCCAGCAGTGGACAGGGCGGTGAAGCTTTCTTT. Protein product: CASSGQGGEAFF.

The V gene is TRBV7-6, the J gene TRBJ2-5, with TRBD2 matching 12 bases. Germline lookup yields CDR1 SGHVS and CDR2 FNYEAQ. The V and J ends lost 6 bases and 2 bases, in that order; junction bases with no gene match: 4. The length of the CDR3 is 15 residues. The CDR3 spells CASSQTSGGQETQYF. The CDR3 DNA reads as TGTGCCAGCAGTCAGACTAGCGGGGGTCAAGAGACCCAGTACTTC.

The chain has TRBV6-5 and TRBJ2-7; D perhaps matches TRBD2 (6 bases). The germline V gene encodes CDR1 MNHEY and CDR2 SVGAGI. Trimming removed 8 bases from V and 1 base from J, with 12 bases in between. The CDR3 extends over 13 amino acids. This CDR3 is CASSAGPSYEQYF. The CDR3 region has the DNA TGTGCCAGCTCGGCGGGACCTTCCTACGAGCAGTACTTC.

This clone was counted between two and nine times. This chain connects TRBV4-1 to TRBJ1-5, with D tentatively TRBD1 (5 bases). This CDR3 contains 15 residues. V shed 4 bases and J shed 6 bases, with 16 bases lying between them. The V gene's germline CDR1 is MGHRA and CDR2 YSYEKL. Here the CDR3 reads CASSRSAGFAQPQHF. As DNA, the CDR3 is TGCGCCAGCAGCCGGTCCGCAGGGTTCGCTCAGCCCCAGCATTTT.